These T cell receptor beta chains were read from a single sample in a study of tumor-infiltrating lymphocytes in primary liver carcinoma. TCRdb analysed the multiplex PCR reads with MiXCR anew, one entry per CDR3 protein. The profile shows some 190,000 distinct CDR3 sequences, about 55% of them singletons. Input material: peripheral blood. These TCRs come from a middle-aged man with primary liver carcinoma and hepatitis B virus infection. Each CDR3 is given with its conserved first and last residue. A D gene is named only where the DNA matches it firmly. Some rows mark clone size as missing; the rest say once, few, many or name a class of expanded clone.

abundance: -; j_gene: TRBJ2-3; v_gene: TRBV6-1; d_gene: TRBD1; CDR3nt: TGTGCCAGCAGGCAACTTCCGGGACAGCCCACAGATACGCAGTATTTT; CDR3aa: CASRQLPGQPTDTQYF
abundance: -; j_gene: TRBJ2-3; v_gene: TRBV6-1; d_gene: -; CDR3nt: TGTGCCAGCAGTGAAGTCGTAACAGATACGCAGTATTTT; CDR3aa: CASSEVVTDTQYF
abundance: -; j_gene: TRBJ2-5; v_gene: TRBV12-3/TRBV12-4; d_gene: -; CDR3nt: TGTGCCAGCAGACCGGCCTCGGGAGAGACCCAGTACTTC; CDR3aa: CASRPASGETQYF
abundance: -; j_gene: TRBJ2-7; v_gene: TRBV6-1; d_gene: -; CDR3nt: TGTGCCAGCAGTGGGGGAGGAGGGACTTACGAGCATTACTTC; CDR3aa: CASSGGGGTYEHYF
abundance: -; j_gene: TRBJ2-1; v_gene: TRBV7-8; d_gene: TRBD2; CDR3nt: TGTGCCAGCAGCTTAGGGAGCGGGAGGGACAGTGAGCAGTTCTTC; CDR3aa: CASSLGSGRDSEQFF
abundance: -; j_gene: TRBJ1-2; v_gene: TRBV12-3/TRBV12-4; d_gene: -; CDR3nt: TGTGCCAGCAACTCGGACAGAAACTATGGCTACACCTTC; CDR3aa: CASNSDRNYGYTF
abundance: many; j_gene: TRBJ2-1; v_gene: TRBV29-1; d_gene: -; CDR3nt: TGCAGCGTTGAAGAGTCGATTGAGCAGTTCTTC; CDR3aa: CSVEESIEQFF
abundance: -; j_gene: TRBJ2-2; v_gene: TRBV11-1; d_gene: -; CDR3nt: TGTGCCAGCAGCTACCTGGCGAACACCGGGGAGATGTTTTTT; CDR3aa: CASSYLANTGEMFF
abundance: many; j_gene: TRBJ1-3; v_gene: TRBV11-2; d_gene: -; CDR3nt: TGTGCCAGCAGCCCTTCGTCGGGGGCGGCAGGAAACACCATATATTTT; CDR3aa: CASSPSSGAAGNTIYF
abundance: once; j_gene: TRBJ1-5; v_gene: TRBV7-8; d_gene: -; CDR3nt: TGTGCCAGCAGCTTACAAACCTTCAGGGTTAACAATCAGCCCCAGCATTTT; CDR3aa: CASSLQTFRVNNQPQHF
abundance: once; j_gene: TRBJ2-7; v_gene: TRBV11-2; d_gene: -; CDR3nt: TGTGCCAGCAGCCCACTTGGAACAAGCGCCTACGAGCGCTACTTC; CDR3aa: CASSPLGTSAYERYF
abundance: -; j_gene: TRBJ2-3; v_gene: TRBV5-1; d_gene: -; CDR3nt: TGCGCCAGCAGCTTATCGGGACGGGCTTCTAGCGCAGATACGCAGTATTTT; CDR3aa: CASSLSGRASSADTQYF
abundance: few; j_gene: TRBJ2-2; v_gene: TRBV6-5; d_gene: TRBD1; CDR3nt: TGTGCCAGTAGGGGACAGGTTTACACCGGGGAGCTGTTTTTT; CDR3aa: CASRGQVYTGELFF
abundance: -; j_gene: TRBJ1-1; v_gene: TRBV6-5; d_gene: -; CDR3nt: TGTGCCAGCAGCCCACAAGGGGGGGTGGGGTCGGTCACTGAAGCTTTCTTT; CDR3aa: CASSPQGGVGSVTEAFF
abundance: -; j_gene: TRBJ1-5; v_gene: TRBV20-1; d_gene: TRBD1; CDR3nt: TGCAGTGCTAGAGATGGAGGGACAGGGGGTCAGCCCCAGCATTTT; CDR3aa: CSARDGGTGGQPQHF
abundance: -; j_gene: TRBJ1-5; v_gene: TRBV29-1; d_gene: -; CDR3nt: TGCATCGTTCGGGCAGGACCTGGCAATCAGTCCCAGCATTTT; CDR3aa: CIVRAGPGNQSQHF
abundance: few; j_gene: TRBJ2-3; v_gene: TRBV6-1; d_gene: -; CDR3nt: TGTGCCTTGAGCGGGAGCACAGATACGCAGTATTTT; CDR3aa: CALSGSTDTQYF
abundance: -; j_gene: TRBJ2-1; v_gene: TRBV6-6; d_gene: TRBD2; CDR3nt: TGTGCCAGCAATCGACTAGCAACTAAAGAAAGGGAGCAGTTCTTC; CDR3aa: CASNRLATKEREQFF